A selection of T cell receptor beta chains follows, all from one sample in a study of OX40 agonist ivuxolimab in advanced cancers. This table comes from immunoSEQ multiplex PCR, and its TCRdb copy is limited to in-frame clones, with some not included. The profile shows some 98,000 clones, roughly 91% of them singletons. The sequencing used CD4+ or CD8+ T cells sorted from blood, collected in a trial of the OX40 agonist ivuxolimab. Every receptor here comes from an adult with an advanced solid tumor such as melanoma, head and neck, liver or kidney cancer. The CDR3 runs from the conserved cysteine through the conserved F or W. Each record gives: J gene, clone size, V gene, D gene, CDR3 protein, CDR3 DNA. D genes are given only for firm matches. Clone size is shown for a subset of rows, as once, few, many or a class of expanded clone.

TRBJ1-2,.,TRBV7-9,TRBD1,CASTLGDSYGYTF,TGTGCCAGCACTTTAGGGGACAGCTATGGCTACACCTTC
TRBJ2-2,.,TRBV7-9,.,CASSLVFFLANTGELFF,TGTGCCAGCAGCTTAGTTTTTTTCCTAGCGAACACCGGGGAGCTGTTTTTT
TRBJ2-7,.,TRBV11-2,.,CASSSLRRTSYEQYF,TGTGCCAGCAGCTCTCTCCGCCGTACTTCCTACGAGCAGTACTTC
TRBJ1-2,few,TRBV6-1,.,CASSESGGANYGYTF,TGTGCCAGCAGTGAAAGTGGAGGGGCTAACTATGGCTACACCTTC
TRBJ2-5,.,TRBV6-6,TRBD1,CASSSLTGAETQYF,TGTGCCAGCAGTTCCTTGACAGGGGCGGAGACCCAGTACTTC
TRBJ2-2,.,TRBV6-5,.,CASSYRDANTGELFF,TGTGCCAGCAGTTACCGGGACGCGAACACCGGGGAGCTGTTTTTT
TRBJ1-1,.,TRBV5-4,TRBD1,CASSYGTGDPGTEAFF,TGTGCCAGCAGCTACGGGACAGGGGATCCCGGGACTGAAGCTTTCTTT
TRBJ1-1,.,TRBV11-3,.,CASSLRRVGATYPPNTEAFF,TGTGCCAGCAGCTTGCGGAGGGTGGGAGCGACGTACCCTCCTAACACTGAAGCTTTCTTT
TRBJ2-3,.,TRBV11-2,TRBD2,CASSPLTVLAGETDTQYF,TGTGCCAGCAGCCCCCTTACGGTGTTAGCGGGGGAAACAGATACGCAGTATTTT
TRBJ1-3,once,TRBV5-5,.,CASSLGGSGNTIYF,TGTGCCAGCAGCTTGGGGGGTTCTGGAAACACCATATATTTT
TRBJ2-7,.,TRBV11-2,TRBD1,CASSSDPGTGSYEQYF,TGTGCCAGCAGCTCAGACCCCGGGACAGGGTCCTACGAGCAGTACTTC
TRBJ2-6,.,TRBV11-2,.,CASSYVPSRQSRANVLTF,TGTGCCAGCAGCTATGTACCATCTCGACAAAGTCGGGCCAACGTCCTGACTTTC
TRBJ2-7,once,TRBV19,TRBD1,CASGDRAVYEQYF,TGTGCCAGTGGGGACAGGGCGGTCTACGAGCAGTACTTC
TRBJ2-3,.,TRBV30,.,CAWATASPTTDTQYF,TGTGCCTGGGCGACAGCGTCCCCTACCACAGATACGCAGTATTTT
TRBJ2-2,.,TRBV6-6,.,CASSLGTRTGELFF,TGTGCCAGCAGTTTGGGGACAAGGACCGGGGAGCTGTTTTTT
TRBJ2-1,.,TRBV5-1,TRBD2,CASSTGLASFWNEQFF,TGCGCCAGCAGCACCGGACTAGCCTCCTTCTGGAATGAGCAGTTCTTC
TRBJ2-7,once,TRBV4-2,.,CASSQDRPYEQYF,TGTGCCAGCAGCCAAGATCGACCCTACGAGCAGTACTTC
TRBJ2-5,few,TRBV7-6,.,CASSLWQGQETQYF,TGTGCCAGCAGCTTATGGCAGGGTCAAGAGACCCAGTACTTC
TRBJ1-2,.,TRBV18,.,CASSPGTGLYGYTF,TGTGCCAGCTCACCAGGGACGGGTCTCTATGGCTACACCTTC
TRBJ1-1,.,TRBV5-1,.,CASSSGSVNTEAFF,TGCGCCAGCAGCTCAGGCTCAGTGAACACTGAAGCTTTCTTT
TRBJ2-7,.,TRBV7-2,TRBD2,CASSLLAGGYEQYF,TGTGCCAGCAGCTTATTGGCGGGGGGTTACGAGCAGTACTTC
TRBJ1-6,once,TRBV6-5,.,CASGDMSSYNSPLHF,TGTGCCAGCGGGGACATGAGCTCCTATAATTCACCCCTCCACTTT
TRBJ1-3,.,TRBV6-5,.,CASSVDRLSGNTIYF,TGTGCCAGCAGTGTCGACAGACTCTCTGGAAACACCATATATTTT
TRBJ1-3,.,TRBV7-9,.,CAIEPASGNTIYF,TGTGCCATTGAACCAGCCTCTGGAAACACCATATATTTT
TRBJ2-2,.,TRBV6-1,.,CASSRRLYTGELFF,TGTGCCAGCAGTAGAAGGTTGTACACCGGGGAGCTGTTTTTT
TRBJ2-3,.,TRBV9,TRBD2,CASSPQAGGRTDTQYF,TGTGCCAGCAGCCCTCAAGCGGGGGGGCGCACAGATACGCAGTATTTT